These T cell receptor beta chains were read from a single sample in a study of tumor and adjacent non-tumor tissue in lung cancer. TCRdb reanalysed the multiplex PCR reads using MiXCR and keeps one entry per CDR3 protein. The sample consists of 60,000 to 90,000 distinct CDR3 sequences, less than 75% of them appearing once. What was sequenced was distant non-tumor lung tissue. Source of these receptors: a woman in her forties or fifties with non-small cell lung cancer. Each CDR3 is given with its conserved first and last residue. Size is stated for part of the rows, as once, few or many counts, or as a class when the clone is expanded.

cdr3_aa | v_call | clone_size
CSIVREASQETQYF | TRBV29-1 | .
CTSSTMEDTQYF | TRBV5-1 | .
CSVETWGYTF | TRBV29-1 | .
CASSQDWDMGETQYF | TRBV4-1 | few
CASSQDPTSRGTGTQYF | TRBV4-1 | many
CASSFDVGGNEQFF | TRBV12-3/TRBV12-4 | .
CASSFSGTCFEAFF | TRBV12-3/TRBV12-4 | once
CASSQEGVGRGRQYF | TRBV4-1 | many
CASRTWDNEQFF | TRBV6-6 | .
CASRIDPSRGGEQFF | TRBV11-2 | .
CASSLEGFAEQFF | TRBV13 | many
CATGTGSALGNIQYF | TRBV10-3 | many
CASSLDSDTQYF | TRBV28 | few
CASSMNPGPPPATQYF | TRBV11-2 | .
CSARRLAQETQYF | TRBV20-1 | many
CSASGPSDNNEQFF | TRBV20-1 | .
CASNSVTGGRVGELFF | TRBV11-2 | .
CTSSFRLDFARELFF | TRBV11-2 | .
CARSSSRLAGTGELFF | TRBV28 | once
CARSLATGTDTQYF | TRBV11-1 | .
CASRLGTSFPYKQYF | TRBV12-3/TRBV12-4 | once
CSATSGRGTEAFF | TRBV20-1 | .
CASSVGLAASYKQYF | TRBV11-1 | .
CASTLAEVGKEQFF | TRBV11-1 | few